This T cell receptor beta chain comes out of a study of CD8 T cells in Susac syndrome. CD8+ and CD4+ T cells from blood underwent TCR beta sequencing, which was carried out in a high-throughput format. A remark on this clonotype: One junction end does not reproduce the germline sequence, and a read error may be involved.

RNA, at roughly 0.5 to 1 ug, was reverse transcribed with random hexamers. TCRdb reanalysed the immunoSEQ multiplex PCR reads using MiXCR and keeps one entry per CDR3 protein. The sample lists about 120,000 distinct CDR3 sequences, roughly 94% occurring once. This CDR3 is 13 amino acids long. Germline V gene sequence: CDR1 LGHNA, CDR2 YSLEER. Sequenced sample: CD8+ T cells from PBMCs. This chain connects TRBV4-3 to TRBJ2-7, with a tentative D call TRBD1 (6 bases). This clonotype was sampled from a human donor with Susac syndrome. In nucleotides, the CDR3 is TGCGCCAGCAGCCAGATTCCAGGGGACGCCCCGGGATTC. Amino acid sequence: CASSQIPGDAPGF.